The rows below give T cell receptor beta chains drawn from one sample of a study of T cells in Graves' hyperthyroidism and ophthalmopathy. TCRdb analysed the multiplex PCR reads with MiXCR anew, one entry per CDR3 protein. The sample has about 600,000 distinct CDR3 sequences, 12% to 15% seen once. Material: blood. The source of these receptors is a woman between 18 and 29 years old with Graves' ophthalmopathy. Each CDR3 is given with its conserved first and last residue. The size entry is marked missing in some rows and otherwise reads once, few, many or a size class.

V gene	clone size	J gene	CDR3 protein
TRBV3-1	NA	TRBJ2-7	CASSTRIDSYEQYF
TRBV12-3/TRBV12-4	many	TRBJ2-2	CASSLDPNTGELFF
TRBV4-3	many	TRBJ1-1	CASSQEGEQEAFF
TRBV3-1	many	TRBJ1-4	CASSQSTGGNEKLFF
TRBV6-6	NA	TRBJ1-2	CASSYSFGQGRGYGYTF
TRBV10-3	NA	TRBJ2-7	CAIMGSLGYGYEQYF
TRBV27	many	TRBJ1-5	CASSLSGENQPQHF
TRBV12-3/TRBV12-4	many	TRBJ2-7	CASSLAGEPYEQYF
TRBV20-1	NA	TRBJ2-1	CSARVRGSGNEQFF
TRBV24-1	many	TRBJ2-2	CATSVGAGNTGELFF
TRBV29-1	many	TRBJ2-5	CSVFGGSYETQYF